A few counts support the clone carrying this T cell receptor beta chain. The antigen remains unidentified. TCRdb itself ran the RT-PCR reads through MiXCR, one entry per CDR3 protein. Seen here are under 850,000 distinct CDR3 sequences, 18% observed once, and the top ten hold approximately 10%. The sample belongs to a study of response to subunit inactivated influenza vaccine. This CDR3 is 12 amino acids long. Deletions cut 8 bases from V and 0 bases from J, with 5 bases between. Germline V gene sequence: CDR1 MNHEY, CDR2 SVGAGI. Study-wide points: Authors suggested each seasonal flu vaccination may recruit only limited numbers of new T cells.

The sequences come from PBMCs from blood, collected less than 6 days after vaccination. This chain connects TRBV6-5 to TRBJ1-3; D is unclear. The clonotype was recovered from a man aged 50 to 59 who received an inactivated influenza vaccine. The CDR3 DNA follows: TGTGCCAGCTCCCCCTCTGGAAACACCATATATTTT. Amino acid sequence: CASSPSGNTIYF.